A selection of T cell receptor beta chains follows, all from one sample in a study of response to subunit inactivated influenza vaccine. TCRdb re-called the RT-PCR reads with MiXCR, one entry per CDR3 protein. The sample lists fewer than 700,000 distinct CDR3 sequences, under 15% occurring once. This material consisted of PBMCs from blood, taken 45 days after vaccination. These receptor sequences come from a man aged 45-65 years who received an inactivated influenza vaccine. CDR3s include the opening cysteine and the closing phenylalanine or tryptophan. A D gene is named only where the DNA matches it firmly. The size entry is marked missing in some rows and otherwise reads once, few, many or a size class.

clone size,J gene,V gene,D gene,CDR3 protein,CDR3 DNA
few,TRBJ2-7,TRBV11-2,.,CASSLGTEFFYEQYF,TGTGCCAGCAGCTTAGGGACAGAATTTTTTTACGAGCAGTACTTC
few,TRBJ2-7,TRBV6-2/TRBV6-3,TRBD2,CASSEGLAGPYEQYF,TGTGCCAGCAGTGAGGGACTAGCGGGGCCCTACGAGCAGTACTTC
.,TRBJ2-2,TRBV12-3/TRBV12-4,.,CASSSSSPGELFF,TGTGCCAGCAGTTCGTCTAGCCCCGGGGAGCTGTTTTTT
.,TRBJ2-1,TRBV7-7,TRBD2,CASRTPLQLAGGPKDKSSYNEQFF,TGTGCCAGCAGGACCCCTTTACAACTAGCGGGGGGGCCTAAGGATAAAAGCTCCTACAATGAGCAGTTCTTC
few,TRBJ2-3,TRBV7-2,.,CASSPGTFGDTQYF,TGTGCCAGCAGCCCGGGTACCTTCGGAGATACGCAGTATTTT
.,TRBJ1-2,TRBV28,.,CASSLRGSFGYTF,TGTGCCAGCAGTTTACGGGGGAGTTTTGGCTACACCTTC
few,TRBJ2-1,TRBV24-1,TRBD2,CATSDPGLAMQFF,TGTGCCACCAGTGATCCGGGACTAGCGATGCAGTTCTTC
.,TRBJ2-1,TRBV7-3,.,CASSSLARDEQFF,TGTGCCAGCAGCTCTCTAGCACGGGATGAGCAGTTCTTC
few,TRBJ2-1,TRBV4-3,.,CASSQGVSYNEQFF,TGCGCCAGCAGCCAAGGCGTCAGCTACAATGAGCAGTTCTTC
.,TRBJ2-2,TRBV5-1,TRBD1,CASSLDRVGELFF,TGCGCCAGCAGCCTGGACAGGGTTGGGGAGCTGTTTTTT
.,TRBJ2-7,TRBV7-2,TRBD1,CASSWVGTDYEQYF,TGTGCCAGCAGCTGGGTGGGGACAGACTACGAGCAGTACTTC
.,TRBJ2-3,TRBV7-8,.,CASSLGWGRLGGTDTQYF,TGTGCCAGCAGCTTAGGATGGGGTCGCCTGGGTGGCACAGATACGCAGTATTTT
.,TRBJ2-2,TRBV2,TRBD1,CASSSMSLGQGNTGELFF,TGTGCCAGCAGCTCCATGTCGTTGGGACAGGGCAACACCGGGGAGCTGTTTTTT
few,TRBJ1-4,TRBV28,.,CASSRQVMKLFF,TGTGCCAGCAGTCGACAGGTCATGAAACTGTTTTTT
.,TRBJ2-7,TRBV7-9,.,CASSPSSRPHEQYF,TGTGCCAGCAGCCCCAGTAGTCGGCCCCACGAGCAGTACTTC
few,TRBJ2-1,TRBV5-1,.,CASSRGPGDTYNEQFF,TGCGCCAGCAGCCGGGGTCCGGGGGACACCTACAATGAGCAGTTCTTC
few,TRBJ2-7,TRBV5-1,.,CASGKGQFPNEQYF,TGCGCCAGCGGGAAGGGGCAGTTTCCCAACGAGCAGTACTTC
few,TRBJ1-2,TRBV5-1,.,CASSLSGNGYTF,TGCGCCAGCAGCTTGTCAGGGAATGGCTACACCTTC
.,TRBJ2-1,TRBV6-1,.,CAITERSSYNEQFF,TGTGCCATTACGGAGCGAAGCTCCTACAATGAGCAGTTCTTC
many,TRBJ2-7,TRBV7-2,.,CASSLGPFYEQYF,TGTGCCAGCAGCTTAGGCCCGTTCTACGAGCAGTACTTC
.,TRBJ2-5,TRBV7-9,.,CASRIDQETQYF,TGTGCCAGCAGAATTGACCAAGAGACCCAGTACTTC
many,TRBJ2-7,TRBV6-1,.,CASRSGTTYEQYF,TGTGCCAGCCGCTCGGGGACAACCTACGAGCAGTACTTC
few,TRBJ2-7,TRBV6-2/TRBV6-3,.,CAIANGEWYEQYF,TGTGCCATCGCAAACGGGGAGTGGTACGAGCAGTACTTC
few,TRBJ2-1,TRBV3-1,TRBD2,CASSQARGLAGEGEQFF,TGTGCCAGCAGCCAAGCGAGGGGACTAGCGGGAGAGGGTGAGCAGTTCTTC
.,TRBJ2-3,TRBV15,.,CATSKDRLGATDTQYF,TGTGCCACCAGCAAAGACAGGTTGGGAGCCACAGATACGCAGTATTTT
few,TRBJ2-1,TRBV9,TRBD2,CASSVSGASYNEQFF,TGTGCCAGCAGCGTTAGCGGGGCAAGCTACAATGAGCAGTTCTTC
.,TRBJ2-7,TRBV4-3,.,CASSQERGFSYEQYF,TGCGCCAGCAGCCAAGAACGGGGTTTCTCCTACGAGCAGTACTTC
few,TRBJ2-5,TRBV20-1,TRBD1,CSARDPLSGGLGETQYF,TGCAGTGCTAGAGATCCTCTGTCAGGGGGTTTGGGAGAGACCCAGTACTTC
few,TRBJ1-2,TRBV7-9,.,CASSLVSTRGYTF,TGTGCCAGCAGCTTAGTATCGACTCGCGGCTACACCTTC
.,TRBJ2-1,TRBV12-3/TRBV12-4,.,CASSLQGGSSYNEQFF,TGTGCCAGCAGCCTACAGGGAGGGAGCTCCTACAATGAGCAGTTCTTC
.,TRBJ2-5,TRBV29-1,TRBD1,CSVGGVGQEYQETQYF,TGCAGCGTTGGCGGCGTCGGACAGGAGTACCAAGAGACCCAGTACTTC
few,TRBJ2-3,TRBV2,TRBD2,CASSTSGSLDTQYF,TGTGCCAGCAGCACTAGCGGGAGCCTAGATACGCAGTATTTT
few,TRBJ2-1,TRBV18,.,CASSRDEINEQFF,TGTGCCAGCTCACGTGATGAGATCAATGAGCAGTTCTTC
few,TRBJ2-3,TRBV6-5,TRBD2,CASVRGTSGGDTQYF,TGTGCCAGCGTTAGGGGGACTAGCGGAGGGGATACGCAGTATTTT
.,TRBJ2-7,TRBV27,.,CASSLPGLEQYF,TGTGCCAGCAGTTTACCCGGGCTCGAGCAGTACTTC
few,TRBJ1-1,TRBV6-5,.,CASSYSSQGPEAFF,TGTGCCAGCAGTTACTCGAGTCAGGGTCCTGAAGCTTTCTTT
.,TRBJ2-1,TRBV6-2/TRBV6-3,TRBD1,CASSGPGTGHNEQFF,TGTGCCAGCAGTGGACCCGGGACAGGGCACAATGAGCAGTTCTTC
few,TRBJ2-7,TRBV12-3/TRBV12-4,TRBD1,CASSFGTGLYF,TGTGCCAGCAGTTTTGGGACAGGGCTTTACTTC
few,TRBJ2-1,TRBV20-1,TRBD1,CSARSGTGIFNEQFF,TGCAGTGCTAGATCCGGGACAGGTATTTTCAATGAGCAGTTCTTC
.,TRBJ2-7,TRBV7-8,.,CASSLVDVYEQYF,TGTGCCAGCAGCTTGGTGGACGTCTACGAGCAGTACTTC